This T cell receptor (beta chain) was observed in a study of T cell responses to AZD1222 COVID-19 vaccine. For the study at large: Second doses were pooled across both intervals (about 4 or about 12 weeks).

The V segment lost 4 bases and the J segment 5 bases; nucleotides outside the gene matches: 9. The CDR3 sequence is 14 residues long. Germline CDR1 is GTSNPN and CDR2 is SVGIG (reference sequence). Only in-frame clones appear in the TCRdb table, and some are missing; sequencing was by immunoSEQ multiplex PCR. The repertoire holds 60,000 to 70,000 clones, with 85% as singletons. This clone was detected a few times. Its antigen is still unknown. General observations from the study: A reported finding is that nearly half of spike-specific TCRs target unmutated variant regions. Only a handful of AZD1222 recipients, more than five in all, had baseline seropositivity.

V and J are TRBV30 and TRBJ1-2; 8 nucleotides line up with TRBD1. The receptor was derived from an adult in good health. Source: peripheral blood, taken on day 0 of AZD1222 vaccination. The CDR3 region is CAWTNAGGRYGYTF. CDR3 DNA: TGTGCCTGGACAAATGCAGGGGGCCGGTATGGCTACACCTTC.